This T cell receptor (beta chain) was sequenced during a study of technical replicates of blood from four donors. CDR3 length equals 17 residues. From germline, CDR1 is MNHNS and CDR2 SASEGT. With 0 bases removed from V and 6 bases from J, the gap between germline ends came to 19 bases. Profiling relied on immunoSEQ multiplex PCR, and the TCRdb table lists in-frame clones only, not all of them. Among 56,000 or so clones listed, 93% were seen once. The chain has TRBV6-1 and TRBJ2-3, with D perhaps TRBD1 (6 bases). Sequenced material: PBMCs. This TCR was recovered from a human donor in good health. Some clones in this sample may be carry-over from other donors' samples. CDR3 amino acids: CASSEAMGAPRGDTQYF. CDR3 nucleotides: TGTGCCAGCAGTGAAGCCATGGGGGCCCCTAGAGGGGATACGCAGTATTTT.